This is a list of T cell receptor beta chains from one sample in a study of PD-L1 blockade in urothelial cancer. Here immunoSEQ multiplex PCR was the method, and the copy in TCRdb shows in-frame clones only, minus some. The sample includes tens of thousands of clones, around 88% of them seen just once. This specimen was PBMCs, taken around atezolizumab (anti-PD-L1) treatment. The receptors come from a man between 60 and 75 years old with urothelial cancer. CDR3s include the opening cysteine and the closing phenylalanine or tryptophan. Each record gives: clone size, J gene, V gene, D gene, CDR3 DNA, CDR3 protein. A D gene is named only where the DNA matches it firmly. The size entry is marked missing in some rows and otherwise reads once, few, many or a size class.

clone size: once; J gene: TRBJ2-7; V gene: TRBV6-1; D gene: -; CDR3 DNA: TGTGCCAGCAGTGAACTGGGAGGGGGCTACGAGCAGTACTTC; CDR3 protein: CASSELGGGYEQYF
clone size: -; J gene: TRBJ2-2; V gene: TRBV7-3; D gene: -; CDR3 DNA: TGTGCCAGCAGCGACAGTAACACCGGGGAGCTGTTTTTT; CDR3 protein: CASSDSNTGELFF
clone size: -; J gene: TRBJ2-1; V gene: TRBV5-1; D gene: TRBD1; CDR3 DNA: TGCGCCAGCAGCTTGAGGGGGCGGCGTTCTGAGCAGTTCTTC; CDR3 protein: CASSLRGRRSEQFF
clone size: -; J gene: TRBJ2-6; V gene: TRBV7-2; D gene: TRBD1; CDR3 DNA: TGTGCCAGCAGCTTCAGGGGGACGGACGTCCTGACTTTC; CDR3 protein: CASSFRGTDVLTF
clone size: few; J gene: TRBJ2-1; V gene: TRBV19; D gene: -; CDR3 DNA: TGTGCCAGTAGTATCCAGGGTCAAAACAATGAGCAGTTCTTC; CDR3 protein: CASSIQGQNNEQFF
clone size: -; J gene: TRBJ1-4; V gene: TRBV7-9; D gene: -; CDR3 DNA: TGTGCCAGCAGCTTGGCGGGGGGGTCAACGTTTTTT; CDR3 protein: CASSLAGGSTFF
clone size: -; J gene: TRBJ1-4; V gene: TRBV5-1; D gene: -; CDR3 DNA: TGCGCCAGCAGACCACAGGGCTCTAATGAAAAACTGTTTTTT; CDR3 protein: CASRPQGSNEKLFF
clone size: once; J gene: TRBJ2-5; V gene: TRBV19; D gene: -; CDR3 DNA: TGTGCCAGTAGTATGACGGAGTACCAAGAGACCCAGTACTTC; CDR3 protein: CASSMTEYQETQYF
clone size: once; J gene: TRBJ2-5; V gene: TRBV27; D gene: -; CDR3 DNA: TGTGCCAGCAGTTTTACTACAGGGTTGACACAAGAGACCCAGTACTTC; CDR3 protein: CASSFTTGLTQETQYF
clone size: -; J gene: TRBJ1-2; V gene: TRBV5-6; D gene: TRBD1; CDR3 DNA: TGTGCCAGCAGCCTGGGACAGGGAAGCTATGGCTACACCTTC; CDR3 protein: CASSLGQGSYGYTF
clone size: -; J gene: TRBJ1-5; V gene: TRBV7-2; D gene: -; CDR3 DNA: TGTGCCAGCAGCTTAACCCCGGACAGTAATCAGCCCCAGCATTTT; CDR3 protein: CASSLTPDSNQPQHF
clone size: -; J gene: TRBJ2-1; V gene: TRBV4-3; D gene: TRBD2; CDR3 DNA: TGCGCCAGCAGCCACACTAGCGGGGGGCAACGGGAGCAGTTCTTC; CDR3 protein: CASSHTSGGQREQFF
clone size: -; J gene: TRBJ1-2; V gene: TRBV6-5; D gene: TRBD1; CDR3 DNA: TGTGCCAGCAGTTCTGGACAGGGGGGCTATGGCTACACCTTC; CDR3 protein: CASSSGQGGYGYTF
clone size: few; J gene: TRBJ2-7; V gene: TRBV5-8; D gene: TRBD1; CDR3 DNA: TGTGCCAGCAGCTTACCGGGACAGCGCTACGAGCAGTACTTC; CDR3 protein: CASSLPGQRYEQYF
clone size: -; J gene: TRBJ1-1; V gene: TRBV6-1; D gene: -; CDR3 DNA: TGTGCCAGCAGCCCGGGGAAGAACACTGAAGCTTTCTTT; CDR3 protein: CASSPGKNTEAFF
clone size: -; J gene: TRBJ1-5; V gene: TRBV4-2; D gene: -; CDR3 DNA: TGTGCCAGCAGCCAAGATCCGACGGACACCTATAGCAATCAGCCCCAGCATTTT; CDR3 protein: CASSQDPTDTYSNQPQHF
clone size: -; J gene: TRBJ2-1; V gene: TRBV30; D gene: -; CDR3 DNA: TGTGCCTGGAGTGTACGAGGGTATGAGCAGTTCTTC; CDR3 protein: CAWSVRGYEQFF
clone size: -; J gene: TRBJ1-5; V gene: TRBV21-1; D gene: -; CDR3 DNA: TGTGCCACCCAGATGATACAGGGAAACAATCAGCCCCAGCATTTT; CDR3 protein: CATQMIQGNNQPQHF
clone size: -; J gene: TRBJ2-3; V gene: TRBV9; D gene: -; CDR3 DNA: TGTGCCAGCAGCCCACGGCCGGGGACAGATACGCAGTATTTT; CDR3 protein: CASSPRPGTDTQYF
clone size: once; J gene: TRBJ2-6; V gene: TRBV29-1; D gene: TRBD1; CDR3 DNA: TGCAGCGTTGAGGCAGGGGGCGCAGAAGGGGCCAACGTCCTGACTTTC; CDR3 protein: CSVEAGGAEGANVLTF
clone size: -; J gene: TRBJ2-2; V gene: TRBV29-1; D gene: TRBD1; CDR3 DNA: TGCAGCGCACGGACAGGGCGGGGAGCCGGGGAGCTGTTTTTT; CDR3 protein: CSARTGRGAGELFF
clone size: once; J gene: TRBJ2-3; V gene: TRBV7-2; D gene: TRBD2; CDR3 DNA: TGTGCCAGCAGCGAGGGTGGACTAGCGGGGGGGTTCACAGATACGCAGTATTTT; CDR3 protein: CASSEGGLAGGFTDTQYF